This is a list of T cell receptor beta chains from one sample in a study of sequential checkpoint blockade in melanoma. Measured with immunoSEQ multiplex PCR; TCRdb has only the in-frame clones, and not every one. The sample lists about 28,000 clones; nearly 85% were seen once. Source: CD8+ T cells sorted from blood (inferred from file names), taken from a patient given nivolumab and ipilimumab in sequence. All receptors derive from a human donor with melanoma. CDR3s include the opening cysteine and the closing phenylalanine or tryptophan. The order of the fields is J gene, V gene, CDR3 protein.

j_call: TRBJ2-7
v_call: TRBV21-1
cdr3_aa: CASRADRDPYEQYF

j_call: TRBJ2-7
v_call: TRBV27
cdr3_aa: CASSTRVGEQYF

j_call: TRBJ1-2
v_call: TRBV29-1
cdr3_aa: CSVPVRGTGAEKDYGYTF

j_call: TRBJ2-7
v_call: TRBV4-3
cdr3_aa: CASSQVGTGGYEQYF

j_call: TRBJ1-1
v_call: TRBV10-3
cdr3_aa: CAIGTGDEAFF

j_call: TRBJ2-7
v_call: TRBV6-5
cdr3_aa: CASGAGGDSYEQYF

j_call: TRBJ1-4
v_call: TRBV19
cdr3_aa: CASSMVGGGAEKLFF

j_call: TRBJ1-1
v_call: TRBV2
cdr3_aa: CASSRQDILNTEAFF

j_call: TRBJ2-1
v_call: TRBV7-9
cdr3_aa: CASSHTDSLKEQFF

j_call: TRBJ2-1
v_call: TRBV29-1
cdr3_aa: CSERGFDNEQFF

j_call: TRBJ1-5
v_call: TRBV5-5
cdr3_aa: CASSGTQNQPQHF

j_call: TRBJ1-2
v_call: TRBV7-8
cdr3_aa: CASSLGQEDTYGYTF

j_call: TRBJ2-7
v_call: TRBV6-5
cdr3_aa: CASSYAGGSYEQYF

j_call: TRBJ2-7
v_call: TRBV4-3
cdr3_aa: CASSQGQGASYEQYF

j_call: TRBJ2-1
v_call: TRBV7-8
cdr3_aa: CASSLSPSGSYNEQFF

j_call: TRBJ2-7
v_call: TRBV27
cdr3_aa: CASSFGYEQYF

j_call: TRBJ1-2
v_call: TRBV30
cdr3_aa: CASLTAANYGYTF

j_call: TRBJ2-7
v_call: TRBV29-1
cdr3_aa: CSVVVSGYEQYF

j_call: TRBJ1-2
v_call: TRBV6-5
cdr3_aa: CASSYFGTGLEGYTF

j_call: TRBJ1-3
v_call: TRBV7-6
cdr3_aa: CASSLGGQVGNTIYF

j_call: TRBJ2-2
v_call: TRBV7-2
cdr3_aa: CASSLQFGLTGELFF

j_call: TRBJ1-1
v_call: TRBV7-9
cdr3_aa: CASSAAGELDEAFF

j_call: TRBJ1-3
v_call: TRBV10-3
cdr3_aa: CAVSGGLNTIYF

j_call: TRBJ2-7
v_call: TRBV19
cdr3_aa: CASSIGSGVRVYEQYF

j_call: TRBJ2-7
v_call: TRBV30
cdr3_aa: CAWGTKSSYEQYF

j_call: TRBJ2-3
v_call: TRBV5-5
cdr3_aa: CASSLEAGADTQYF

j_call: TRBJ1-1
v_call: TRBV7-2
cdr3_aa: CASRPVHDNTEAFF

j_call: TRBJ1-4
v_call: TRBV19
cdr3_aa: CASSTHRGSIQGSNEKLFF

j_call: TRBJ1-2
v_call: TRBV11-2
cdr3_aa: CASSLYKGGRHYGYTF

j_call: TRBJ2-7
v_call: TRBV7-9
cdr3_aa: CASSHDSSYEQYF

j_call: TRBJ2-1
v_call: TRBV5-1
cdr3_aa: CASAERLGEQFF

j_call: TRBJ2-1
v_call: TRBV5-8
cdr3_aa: CASSWGPGGWGYNEQFF

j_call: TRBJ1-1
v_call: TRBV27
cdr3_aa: CASTGTGRAFF

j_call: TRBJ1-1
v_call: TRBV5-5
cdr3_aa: CASSYTGDTEAFF

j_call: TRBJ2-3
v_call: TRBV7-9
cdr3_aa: CASSTRQGTDTQYF

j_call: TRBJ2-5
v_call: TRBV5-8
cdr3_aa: CASSFNRARGMKTQYF

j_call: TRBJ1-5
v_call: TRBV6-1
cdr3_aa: CATRLGGLSNQPQHF

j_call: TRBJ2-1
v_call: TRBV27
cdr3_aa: CASSLSSGGNEQFF

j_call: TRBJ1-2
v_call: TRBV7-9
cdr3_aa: CASRAPDRNYGYTF

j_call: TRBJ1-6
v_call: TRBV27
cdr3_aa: CASSLQGANSPLHF

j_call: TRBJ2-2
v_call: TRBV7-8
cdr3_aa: CASSLAGGELFF

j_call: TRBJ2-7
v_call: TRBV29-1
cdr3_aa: CSVEGRSEQYF

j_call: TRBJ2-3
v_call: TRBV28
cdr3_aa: CASSSPRGTQYF

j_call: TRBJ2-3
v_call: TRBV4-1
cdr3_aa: CASSLRGNSGHYF